The entry that follows covers one TCR beta chain sequence. What it binds is unknown. The data were taken from a study of T cell responses to AZD1222 COVID-19 vaccine. Looking at the study overall: Some second doses came at about 4 weeks and others at about 12 weeks; these were pooled.

Study-wide results and limits: With dominance at 160-218 and 743-854, vaccine-associated CD4 TCRs spanned spike. Clonal diversity may have been underestimated, and the donors were mostly white British, with more females than males.

The protocol was immunoSEQ multiplex PCR, while the TCRdb copy is restricted to in-frame clones and leaves out a portion. The profile shows roughly 130,000 clones, about 92% of them singletons. The receptor's source is an adult in good health. Sequencing used peripheral blood, obtained on day 0 of AZD1222 vaccination.

The CDR3 DNA follows: TGTGCCAGCAGTGAACGAGGAGGGGATAATTCACCCCTCCACTTT. Its translation is CASSERGGDNSPLHF. The V and J genes are TRBV6-1 and TRBJ1-6, with a tentative D call TRBD1 (5 bases). V lost 2 bases to trimming and J lost 5 bases, with 10 bases between them. CDR1 and CDR2 from the germline V gene are MNHNS and SASEGT. This CDR3 comprises 15 residues.